The clone carrying this T cell receptor (beta chain) has at least ten counts. Antigen unknown. In TCRdb, the reads were re-called with MiXCR into one record per CDR3 protein. The data contain 50,000 to 65,000 distinct CDR3 sequences, about 20% of them singletons. This sample stems from a study of lung T cells in sarcoidosis with Löfgren's syndrome. Study-level information: Repertoire analyses centered on Löfgren's syndrome patients. Study observations and caveats: These T cells possibly recognize a putative, unidentified sarcoidosis-associated antigen. TRBV2 was the preferred pairing partner of TRAV12-1, with similar CDR3s. TRAV12-1 and TRBV2 were reportedly most expanded in Löfgren's patients.

The CDR3 is 17 amino acids. V lost 6 bases, J lost 1 base, and 14 bases stayed unmatched. Germline values: CDR1 MNHEY, CDR2 SVGEGT. The sequencing input was CD4+ T cells from PBMCs. The chain uses TRBV6-2 or TRBV6-3 and TRBJ1-1; TRBD1 aligns across 7 bases. The sequence came from a human donor with sarcoidosis (Löfgren's syndrome or another form), or a control subject (not recorded which). CDR3 residues: CASRPTGVQIKNTEAFF. The CDR3 coding sequence is TGTGCCAGCAGGCCTACAGGGGTCCAAATTAAGAACACTGAAGCTTTCTTT.